This entry lists 12 T cell receptor beta chains sequenced from one sample in a study of siplizumab effects on memory and regulatory T cells. Sequencing was performed with immunoSEQ multiplex PCR; in TCRdb, only in-frame clones are kept and a portion is missing. Found here are over 80,000 clones, about 93% of them singletons; the top ten hold approximately 1.4%. Sequenced material: non-Treg CD4+ T cells sorted from blood. These receptors came from a human donor in good health.

V usage is TRBV30 and J usage is TRBJ2-7; D gene ambiguous. The germline V gene has CDR1 GTSNPN and CDR2 SVGIG (reference sequence). The CDR3 is 11 residues long. Trimming took off 6 bases at V and 0 bases at J, with 6 bases between the two ends. CDR3 region: CACLSSYEQYF. The CDR3 DNA sequence: TGTGCCTGTCTAAGCTCCTACGAGCAGTACTTC. Based on the CDR3 plus reference TRBV30 and TRBJ2-7, the full variable domain is SQTIHQWPATLVQPVGSPLSLECTVEGTSNPNLYWYRQAAGRGLQLLFYSVGIGQISSEVPQNLSASRPQDRQFILSSKKLLLSDSGFYLCACLSSYEQYFGPGTRLTVT.

The chain is built from TRBV11-2 and TRBJ2-3, with D unclear. The CDR3 sequence is 14 residues long. The ends were cut back, 7 bases at V and 6 bases at J, with 17 bases in the middle. CDR1 and CDR2 from the germline V gene are SGHAT and FQNNGV. The CDR3 protein is CASTLGTRRDTQYF. The CDR3 DNA sequence: TGTGCCAGCACCCTAGGCACGCGAAGGGATACGCAGTATTTT.

This sequence joins TRBV7-2 and TRBJ1-2, with 8 bases aligning to TRBD1. The CDR3 runs 15 residues. Trimming at V came to 5 bases and at J to 5 bases, leaving 10 bases not matched to a gene. In germline, CDR1 is SGHTA, CDR2 FQGNSA. The CDR3 coding sequence is TGTGCCAGCAGCCCTAGACGGACAGGGTGGTATGGCTACACCTTC. This sequence encodes CASSPRRTGWYGYTF.

The chain uses TRBV7-2 and TRBJ1-3; tentatively, D is TRBD1 (5 bases). The CDR3 runs 16 residues. Trimming took 2 bases from V and 1 from J, leaving 12 bases between them. From germline, CDR1 is SGHTA and CDR2 FQGNSA. The CDR3 region has the DNA TGTGCCAGCAGCTTAAGGGCCCGGGGGTCTGGAAACACCATATATTTT. This sequence encodes CASSLRARGSGNTIYF.

CDR3 region: CASSPPFRPEAFF. For the CDR3, the DNA is TGTGCCAGCAGCCCCCCTTTTCGACCTGAAGCTTTCTTT. V gene TRBV5-6 combines with J gene TRBJ1-1, with no clear D. The CDR3 runs 13 residues. V gave up 4 bases and J gave up 6 bases, with 13 bases separating them. Germline assignment: CDR1 SGHDT and CDR2 YYEEEE.

J is TRBJ2-7 and V is TRBV6-6; 8 bases are a match to TRBD1. Germline V gene data show CDR1 as MNHNY and CDR2 as SVGAGI (reference sequence). CDR3 length: 16 residues. J lost 1 base, V lost 5 bases, and 10 bases had no gene match. The CDR3 coding sequence is TGTGCCAGCAGTCCCCGAGGGACAGGCGGGTCCTACGAGCAGTACTTC. Translation: CASSPRGTGGSYEQYF.

This chain links TRBV5-1 with TRBJ2-5, with TRBD1 matching over 7 bases. Germline-derived CDR1 and CDR2 are SGHRS and YFSETQ. V gave up 2 bases and J gave up 2 bases; unmatched junction bases: 3. The CDR3 sequence is 14 residues long. The CDR3 reads CASSLRDRQETQYF. Written as DNA, the CDR3 is TGCGCCAGCAGCTTAAGGGACAGACAAGAGACCCAGTACTTC.

V is TRBV28 and J is TRBJ2-1; 8 bases align to TRBD2. Germline trimming cut 6 bases from V and 1 base from J; bases unmatched to any gene: 8. The CDR3 runs 16 residues. CDR1 MDHEN and CDR2 SYDVKM come from the germline V gene. This CDR3 reads CASSRKREFSYNEQFF. Here the CDR3 DNA reads TGTGCCAGCAGCCGTAAGCGGGAGTTTTCCTACAATGAGCAGTTCTTC. The full variable domain, its missing parts supplied by reference TRBV28 and TRBJ2-1, is DVKVTQSSRYLVKRTGEKVFLECVQDMDHENMFWYRQDPGLGLRLIYFSYDVKMKEKGDIPEGYSVSREKKERFSLILESASTNQTSMYLCASSRKREFSYNEQFFGPGTRLTVL.

V and J are TRBV5-5 and TRBJ2-1; 16 positions match TRBD2. There are 19 residues in the CDR3. CDR1 is SGHKS, CDR2 YYEKEE, per germline (reference sequence). Unmatched junction bases numbered 5, after V lost 0 bases and J lost 2 bases. This CDR3 reads CASSLAGTSGRAAYNEQFF. Here the CDR3 DNA reads TGTGCCAGCAGCTTGGCCGGGACTAGCGGGAGGGCGGCCTACAATGAGCAGTTCTTC.

The count of this clone is one. The chain couples TRBV29-1 to TRBJ1-2; no definite D call. Germline CDR1 and CDR2: SQVTM and ANQGSEA. The ends were cut back, 1 base at V and 7 bases at J, with 4 bases in the middle. The CDR3 contains 10 residues. DNA of the CDR3: TGCAGCGTTGAAGTGGGTGGCTACACCTTC. Translated: CSVEVGGYTF.

This sequence joins TRBV7-9 and TRBJ1-4; perhaps TRBD1 as D (6 bases). CDR3 size: 16 residues. The germline gives CDR1 SEHNR, CDR2 FQNEAQ (reference sequence). Trimming removed 1 base at V and 4 bases at J, with 13 bases between. The CDR3 bases are TGTGCCAGCAGCTTAGTGGGGGGCACCCTTAATGAAAAACTGTTTTTT. Amino acids: CASSLVGGTLNEKLFF.

This clone was detected once. The rearrangement uses TRBV5-4 and TRBJ1-1; 7 bases are a match to TRBD1. CDR1 is SGHNT and CDR2 is YYREEE in the germline V gene (reference sequence). V lost 3 bases and J lost 5; bases outside the gene matches: 4. This CDR3 contains 13 residues. The CDR3 coding sequence is TGTGCCAGCAGCTGGGACAGTCGGACTGAAGCTTTCTTT. Its protein is CASSWDSRTEAFF.